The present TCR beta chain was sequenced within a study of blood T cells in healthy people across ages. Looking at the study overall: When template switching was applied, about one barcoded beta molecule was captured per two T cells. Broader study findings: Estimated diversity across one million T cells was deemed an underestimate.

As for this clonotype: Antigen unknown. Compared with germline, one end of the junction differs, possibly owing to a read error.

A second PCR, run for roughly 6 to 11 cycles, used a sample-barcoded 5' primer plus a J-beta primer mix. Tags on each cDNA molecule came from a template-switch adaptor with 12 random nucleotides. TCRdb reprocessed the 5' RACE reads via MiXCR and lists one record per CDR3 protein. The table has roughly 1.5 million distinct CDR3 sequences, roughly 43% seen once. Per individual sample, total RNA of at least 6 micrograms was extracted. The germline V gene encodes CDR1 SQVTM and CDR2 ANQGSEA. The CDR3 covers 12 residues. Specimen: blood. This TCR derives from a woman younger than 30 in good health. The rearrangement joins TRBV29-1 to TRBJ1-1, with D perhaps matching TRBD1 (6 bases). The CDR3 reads CSVGHLRTGAFF. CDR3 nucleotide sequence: TGCAGCGTGGGACACCTCCGGACTGGAGCTTTCTTT.